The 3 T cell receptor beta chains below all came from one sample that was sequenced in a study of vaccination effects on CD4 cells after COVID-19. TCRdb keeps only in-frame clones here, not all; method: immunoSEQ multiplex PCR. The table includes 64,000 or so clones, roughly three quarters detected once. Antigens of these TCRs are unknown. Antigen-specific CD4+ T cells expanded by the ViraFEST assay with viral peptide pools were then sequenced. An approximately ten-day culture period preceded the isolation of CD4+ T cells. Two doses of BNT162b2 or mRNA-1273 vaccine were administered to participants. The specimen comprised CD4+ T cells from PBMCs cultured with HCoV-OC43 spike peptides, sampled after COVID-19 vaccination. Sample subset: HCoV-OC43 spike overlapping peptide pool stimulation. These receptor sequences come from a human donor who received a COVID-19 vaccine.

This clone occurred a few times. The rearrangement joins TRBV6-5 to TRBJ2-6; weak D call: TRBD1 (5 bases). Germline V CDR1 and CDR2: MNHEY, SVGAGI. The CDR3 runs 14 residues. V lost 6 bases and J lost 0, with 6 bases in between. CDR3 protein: CASSTGSGANVLTF. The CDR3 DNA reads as TGTGCCAGCAGCACAGGCTCTGGGGCCAACGTCCTGACTTTC.

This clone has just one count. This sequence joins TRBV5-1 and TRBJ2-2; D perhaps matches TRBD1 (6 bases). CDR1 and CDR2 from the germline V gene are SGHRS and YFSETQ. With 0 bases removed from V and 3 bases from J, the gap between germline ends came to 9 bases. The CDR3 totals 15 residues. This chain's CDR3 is CASSLGGPDTGELFF. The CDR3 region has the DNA TGCGCCAGCAGCTTGGGGGGGCCAGACACCGGGGAGCTGTTTTTT.

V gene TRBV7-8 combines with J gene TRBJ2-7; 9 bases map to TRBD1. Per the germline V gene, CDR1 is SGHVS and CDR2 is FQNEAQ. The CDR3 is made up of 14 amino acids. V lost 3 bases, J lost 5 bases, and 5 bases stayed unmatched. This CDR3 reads CASSLRTGVNEQYV. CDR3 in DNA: TGTGCCAGCAGCTTGAGGACAGGGGTGAACGAGCAGTACGTC.